The clone carrying this T cell receptor (beta chain) was picked up a small number of times. Molecular barcoding with unique molecular identifiers was used for the TCRbeta library. TCRdb fed the PCR reads into MiXCR, producing one record per CDR3 protein. The table has hundreds of thousands of distinct CDR3 sequences, around 9.6% seen once; the top ten hold about 9.4%. The sample belongs to a study of T-cell reconstitution after alpha-beta-depleted transplantation in children. Germline values: CDR1 SNHLY, CDR2 FYNNEI. The CDR3 runs 17 residues. The J segment lost 2 bases and the V segment lost 6 bases, leaving 13 bases of the junction unmatched.

This chain joins TRBV2 and TRBJ2-1; 7 nucleotides agree with TRBD2. Source: PBMCs from the stem cell graft donor, taken from the stem cell graft. This TCR came from a human donor who donated a stem cell graft to a child with SCID. The CDR3 coding sequence is TGTGCCAGCAGCCCCCTGGAAGCGGGGTTCCCCTACAATGAGCAGTTCTTC. Amino acid sequence: CASSPLEAGFPYNEQFF.